This T cell receptor (beta chain) was retrieved from a study of cytomegalovirus exposure and HLA in healthy donors. Overall study: Out of about 190 million T cells, an earlier analysis found some 110 million unique TCR beta sequences in total.

Findings and caveats of the study: The classifier was said to identify cytomegalovirus status with high specificity and sensitivity. Within a later analysis, the majority of CMV-associated TCR beta chains appeared HLA-restricted.

This CDR3 spans 18 amino acids. Germline CDR1 is MNHEY and CDR2 is SMNVEV (reference sequence). Trimming removed 5 bases at V and 6 bases at J, with 26 bases between. Primers: 60 Vbeta forward and 13 Jbeta reverse. Data came from immunoSEQ multiplex PCR; TCRdb stores just in-frame clones and leaves some out. The table lists roughly 150,000 clones, about 81% of them singletons. Details on this clone: Its antigen is currently unknown.

Donors sampled were nominally healthy, though unrecorded immune exposures were likely. Sequencing was performed on PBMCs. The chain has TRBV27 and TRBJ2-1; D possibly corresponds to TRBD1 (6 bases). The source is a girl aged 10-17 years in good health and CMV-seropositive. Here the CDR3 reads CASSPLGSGRGHGNEQFF. The CDR3 DNA is TGTGCCAGCAGTCCCTTGGGTTCGGGAAGGGGACACGGCAATGAGCAGTTCTTC.